The 3 T cell receptor beta chains below come from one sample, sequenced in a study of control samples from healthy donors and cancer patients. Produced via immunoSEQ multiplex PCR; TCRdb's table is partial and in-frame only. The sample has 170,000 or so clones, 90% seen once; the top ten hold about 1.4%. The sequencing sample was made of blood. These receptors were collected from a woman aged 50 to 65 in good health.

The rearrangement links TRBV4-3 to TRBJ2-7, with D perhaps given as TRBD1 or TRBD2 (6 bases each). Trimming removed 0 bases from V and 4 bases from J, with 13 bases in between. The CDR3 has 15 amino acids. Germline V gene data show CDR1 as LGHNA and CDR2 as YSLEER. CDR3 region: CASSQDPQGRYEQYF. In nucleotides, the CDR3 is TGCGCCAGCAGCCAAGATCCCCAGGGGAGGTACGAGCAGTACTTC.

The chain joins TRBV11-2 to TRBJ2-7; D assignment may be TRBD1 or TRBD2 (5 bases each). Germline V CDR1 and CDR2: SGHAT, FQNNGV. V lost 8 bases and J 7 bases, leaving 18 bases between the germline ends. CDR3 length equals 13 residues. The CDR3 DNA is TGTGCCAGCTCCGGGACCCCCAGAGGGGAGCAGTACTTC. Translation gives CASSGTPRGEQYF.

The genes are TRBV6-6 and TRBJ1-1, with D tentatively TRBD1 (6 bases). The CDR3 consists of 13 residues. Germline lookup yields CDR1 MNHNY and CDR2 SVGAGI (reference sequence). Trimming cost V 8 bases and J 6 bases, with 16 bases left between them. The CDR3 protein is CASGGQGTAEAFF. CDR3 nucleotides: TGTGCCAGCGGGGGTCAGGGGACGGCTGAAGCTTTCTTT.